The 21 T cell receptor beta chains in this list originate from one sample, sequenced in a study. TCRdb recomputed calls from the 5' RACE reads with MiXCR, one row per CDR3 protein. Of around 29,000 distinct CDR3 sequences listed, approximately 30% are singletons. Sequencing was done on a sample of naive CD4+ T cells sorted from a lymph node. Subset reported: naive CD4+ T cells, CD4+CD45RA+CD25-. All receptors come from a female donor with breast cancer.

This clonotype appeared a single time. The junction differs from germline at one of its ends, possibly a read error. This chain joins TRBV13 and TRBJ2-2; 9 bases agree with TRBD1. The CDR3 totals 14 residues. Germline assignment: CDR1 PRHDT and CDR2 FYEKMQ (reference sequence). CDR3: CTSSSTGGSGELFF. The CDR3, as DNA: TGTACCAGCAGCTCGACAGGGGGAAGCGGGGAGCTGTTTTTT. The full variable domain, in which reference TRBV13 and TRBJ2-2 provide the parts outside the CDR3, is AAGVIQSPRHLIKEKRETATLKCYPIPRHDTVYWYQQGPGQDPQFLISFYEKMQSDKGSIPDRFSAQQFSDYHSELNMSSLELGDSALYFCTSSSTGGSGELFFGEGSRLTVL.

The chain carries TRBV25-1 and TRBJ2-7, with 7 bases that match TRBD1. The CDR3 has 14 residues. From germline, CDR1 is MGHDK and CDR2 SYGVNS. V was clipped by 2 bases and J by 5 bases; unmatched bases: 6. CDR3 nucleotide sequence: TGTGCCAGCAGTGAAAGACAGGGCCGCGACGAGCAGTACTTC. It encodes CASSERQGRDEQYF.

This clonotype appeared a few times. The CDR3 sequence: CASSWGLDYEQYF. The CDR3 bases are TGTGCCAGCAGCTGGGGATTGGACTACGAGCAGTACTTC. This sequence joins TRBV6-2 or TRBV6-3 and TRBJ2-7; D gene unclear. The CDR3 totals 13 residues. V lost 6 bases to trimming and J lost 3 bases, with 12 bases between them. Germline V gives CDR1 MNHEY, CDR2 SVGEGT.

This clonotype was detected only a few times. The chain has TRBV29-1 and TRBJ2-3; 8 nucleotides align to TRBD2. This CDR3 region has 12 residues. V lost 6 bases, J lost 5 bases, and 4 bases stayed unmatched. Germline lookup yields CDR1 SQVTM and CDR2 ANQGSEA. Here the CDR3 reads CSVGGGRDTQYF. DNA for the CDR3: TGCAGCGTCGGGGGGGGGAGAGATACGCAGTATTTT.

The chain employs TRBV12-3 or TRBV12-4 and TRBJ1-5; 9 bases agree with TRBD1. V lost 5 bases and J lost 7; bases outside the gene matches: 9. This CDR3 region has 15 residues. The CDR3 is CASSPADRGTQPQHF. CDR3 nucleotide sequence: TGTGCCAGCAGTCCCGCCGACAGGGGGACGCAGCCCCAGCATTTT.

In the case of this clonotype: Relative to the germline gene, one junction end is altered; a read error may explain this. The chain carries TRBV7-9 and TRBJ1-6; tentative D call: TRBD1 (6 bases). Germline CDR1 is SEHNR and CDR2 is FQNEAQ (reference sequence). The CDR3 contains 16 residues. CDR3 protein: CASGLKDRSGNSPLHF. In DNA form, the CDR3 reads TGTGCCAGCGGCTTAAAAGACAGGTCGGGTAATTCACCCCTCCACTTT.

This chain connects TRBV18 to TRBJ2-5, with D unclear. Trimming removed 3 bases from V and 9 bases from J, with 11 bases in between. CDR1 is KGHSH and CDR2 is LQKENI in the germline V gene. This CDR3 spans 12 amino acids. CDR3: CASSPGVQPQYF. CDR3 bases: TGTGCCAGCTCACCCGGAGTTCAGCCCCAGTACTTC.

This clonotype appeared many times. The CDR3 region has the DNA TGTGCCAGCGCCTTCCGCAGGGATATAGAAAAACTGTTTTTT. This encodes CASAFRRDIEKLFF. The genes are TRBV6-5 and TRBJ1-4, with D perhaps TRBD1 (5 bases). Germline V gene sequence: CDR1 MNHEY, CDR2 SVGAGI. The CDR3 extends over 14 amino acids. V was clipped by 8 bases and J by 8 bases, with 18 bases between them.

Concerning this clonotype itself: Germline is not matched at one junction end, which may reflect a read error. This chain connects TRBV7-9 to TRBJ2-7, with a tentative D call TRBD2 (5 bases). Germline-derived CDR1 and CDR2 are SEHNR and FQNEAQ (reference sequence). CDR3 length equals 12 residues. In DNA, the CDR3 is TGTGCCGGCAGCTTAGCGAGCTACGAGCAGTACTTC. Its translation: CAGSLASYEQYF.

The rearrangement links TRBV7-3 to TRBJ2-5; 11 bases align to TRBD2. Trimming removed 5 bases from V and 5 bases from J; junction bases left unmatched: 13. Germline assignment: CDR1 SGHTA and CDR2 FQGTGA. This CDR3 spans 17 amino acids. The DNA of the CDR3 is TGTGCCAGCAGCCCCGGACCGGGACTAGCGGAGGTTGAGACCCAGTACTTC. Translating it yields CASSPGPGLAEVETQYF.

This clonotype was seen a handful of times. Here the CDR3 DNA reads TGCGCCAGCAGCTTTCCGGGACTCTACAATGAGCAGTTCTTC. This translates into CASSFPGLYNEQFF. J is TRBJ2-1 and V is TRBV5-1; the D gene is possibly TRBD2 (6 bases). The CDR3 contains 14 residues. CDR1 and CDR2 (germline): SGHRS, YFSETQ. The V gene lost 2 bases and the J gene lost 3 bases, with 9 bases spanning the gap.

The genes are TRBV7-8 and TRBJ1-5; 8 positions match TRBD1. This CDR3 is built from 15 residues. From germline, CDR1 is SGHVS and CDR2 FQNEAQ. Unmatched junction bases numbered 13, after V lost 5 bases and J lost 10 bases. CDR3 loop: CASSQSRGPIRPQHF. CDR3 coding DNA: TGTGCCAGCAGCCAAAGCAGGGGGCCGATCCGACCCCAGCATTTT.

In this sample, this clonotype turned up a few times. V gene TRBV10-3 combines with J gene TRBJ2-2, with TRBD1 matching 9 bases. This CDR3 is 16 amino acids long. Germline values: CDR1 ENHRY, CDR2 SYGVKD. With 0 bases clipped from V and 5 bases from J, the junction kept 4 bases outside the gene matches. The CDR3 DNA is TGTGCCATCAGTGAGTCGTCGGACAGGGGAACCGGGGAGCTGTTTTTT. Translation gives CAISESSDRGTGELFF.

The rearrangement joins TRBV6-5 to TRBJ2-3; D possibly corresponds to TRBD2 (6 bases). Germline values: CDR1 MNHEY, CDR2 SVGAGI. V gave up 2 bases and J gave up 3 bases, with 12 bases separating them. This CDR3 contains 15 residues. In nucleotides, the CDR3 is TGTGCCAGCAGTTACCTCGGGGGTTCGACAGATACGCAGTATTTT. Translating gives CASSYLGGSTDTQYF.

The gene calls are TRBV4-1 and TRBJ2-2; no clear D gene. Germline V gene data show CDR1 as MGHRA and CDR2 as YSYEKL. Trimming removed 5 bases at V and 2 bases at J, with 6 bases between. This CDR3 region has 13 residues. In nucleotides, the CDR3 is TGCGCCAGCAGCTGGGTCAACACCGGGGAGCTGTTTTTT. It codes for CASSWVNTGELFF.

Many counts were recorded for this clonotype. The chain uses TRBV27 and TRBJ1-2; TRBD1 is a possible D gene (6 bases). Trimming removed 7 bases from V and 5 bases from J, with 17 bases in between. This CDR3 is built from 14 residues. Germline V CDR1 and CDR2: MNHEY, SMNVEV (reference sequence). CDR3: CASTSNREVYGYTF. In DNA, the CDR3 is TGTGCCAGCACCTCGAACAGGGAGGTGTATGGCTACACCTTC.

This clonotype was observed a handful of times. The chain joins TRBV29-1 to TRBJ2-2; D may be TRBD1 (5 bases). Germline assignment: CDR1 SQVTM and CDR2 ANQGSEA. The V gene lost 8 bases and the J gene lost 5 bases, with 15 bases spanning the gap. The CDR3 covers 13 residues. In nucleotides, the CDR3 is TGCAGCTCGTTGACAGCTTCGACCGGGGAGCTGTTTTTT. Translated: CSSLTASTGELFF.

This clonotype was seen repeatedly, ten times or more. The chain has TRBV6-5 and TRBJ1-2; possible D gene TRBD1, 5 bases. Germline CDR1 and CDR2: MNHEY and SVGAGI. Trimming removed 6 bases from V and 4 bases from J, with 15 bases in between. The CDR3 is 14 amino acids. CDR3 residues: CASRPPGVSYGYTF. The CDR3 DNA follows: TGTGCCAGCAGGCCCCCGGGGGTGAGCTATGGCTACACCTTC.

About this clonotype itself: Possible read error: a much larger clone is one base away. In this CDR3 the conserved last residue, phenylalanine or tryptophan, is missing, so a read error is likely. The chain couples TRBV6-5 to TRBJ2-1; no clear D. Germline-derived CDR1 and CDR2 are MNHEY and SVGAGI. This CDR3 has 11 residues. Trimming pared 8 bases from V and 4 bases from J, leaving 6 bases between. CDR3: CASSRYNEQFL. Here the CDR3 DNA reads TGTGCCAGCTCCAGGTACAATGAGCAGTTCCTC.

The chain is built from TRBV7-2 and TRBJ1-2; TRBD1 is a possible D gene (5 bases). The V and J ends lost 11 bases and 7 bases respectively, with 23 bases between them. The CDR3 runs to 14 residues. The germline CDR1 and CDR2 sequences are SGHTA and FQGNSA. The CDR3 sequence is CASTPTRGLGGYTF. As DNA, the CDR3 is TGTGCCTCCACACCCACCCGGGGGTTGGGTGGCTACACCTTC.

The rearrangement uses TRBV18 and TRBJ2-7; D might be TRBD1 (5 bases). Germline CDR1 is KGHSH and CDR2 is LQKENI. The CDR3 loop spans 16 amino acids. Between the trimmed V and J ends, which lost 3 bases and 6 bases, there was a span of 21 bases. CDR3 sequence (DNA): TGTGCCAGCTCACCCCTTCCAGGGCAGGGTGGAACCGAGCAGTACTTC. This translates into CASSPLPGQGGTEQYF.